This T cell receptor beta chain is drawn from a study of blood T cell repertoires in COVID-19. Trimming took off 4 bases at V and 0 bases at J, with 13 bases between the two ends. CDR3 length: 16 residues. The germline CDR1 and CDR2 sequences are MGHRA and YSYEKL. In its sample, this clone was seen a few times. Profiled with immunoSEQ multiplex PCR; TCRdb holds only in-frame clones, not every one. The data contain around 86,000 clones, 70% to 85% of them seen just once; the ten biggest clones take up around 12%. Sequencing used peripheral blood. This sequence joins TRBV4-1 and TRBJ1-5; possible D gene TRBD1, 5 bases. The receptor comes from a human donor in a cohort sampled during active COVID-19. CDR3 nucleotide sequence: TGCGCCAGCAGCCGCGCGGGGGGGGTTAGCAATCAGCCCCAGCATTTT. Protein: CASSRAGGVSNQPQHF.